This T cell receptor (beta chain) was captured in a study of low-dose radiotherapy and immunotherapy resistance in tumors. In the study overall: Fractions of 0.5 Gy went to Cohort 1 every 2 weeks, totaling 6.5 Gy. Intravenous cyclophosphamide at 200 mg/m2 preceded radiation and immunotherapy by one day, every two weeks.

The time point here: before trial treatment. It was nivolumab, ipilimumab, aspirin, low-dose cyclophosphamide and low-dose radiotherapy that donors received. Gene-specific TRAV and TRBV primers were used for first-strand cDNA, covering alpha and beta chains. It was with a constant-region primer and a V-primer adapter that TCRs were amplified over roughly 19 PCR cycles. Each CDR3 protein is one row after TCRdb ran MiXCR on the reads. The data hold over 65,000 distinct CDR3 sequences, with 18% observed a single time. The table lists this clonotype with many counts. The germline V gene has CDR1 DFQATT and CDR2 SNEGSKA (reference sequence). V shed 6 bases and J shed 5 bases, with 10 bases lying between them. CDR3 length equals 11 residues.

Material: PBMCs, obtained before treatment. The chain employs TRBV20-1 and TRBJ1-1; D unresolved. This clonotype was obtained from a male donor with prostate cancer. Here the CDR3 reads CSAPRRTEAFF. In DNA form, the CDR3 reads TGCAGTGCCCCCCGGAGGACTGAAGCTTTCTTT.